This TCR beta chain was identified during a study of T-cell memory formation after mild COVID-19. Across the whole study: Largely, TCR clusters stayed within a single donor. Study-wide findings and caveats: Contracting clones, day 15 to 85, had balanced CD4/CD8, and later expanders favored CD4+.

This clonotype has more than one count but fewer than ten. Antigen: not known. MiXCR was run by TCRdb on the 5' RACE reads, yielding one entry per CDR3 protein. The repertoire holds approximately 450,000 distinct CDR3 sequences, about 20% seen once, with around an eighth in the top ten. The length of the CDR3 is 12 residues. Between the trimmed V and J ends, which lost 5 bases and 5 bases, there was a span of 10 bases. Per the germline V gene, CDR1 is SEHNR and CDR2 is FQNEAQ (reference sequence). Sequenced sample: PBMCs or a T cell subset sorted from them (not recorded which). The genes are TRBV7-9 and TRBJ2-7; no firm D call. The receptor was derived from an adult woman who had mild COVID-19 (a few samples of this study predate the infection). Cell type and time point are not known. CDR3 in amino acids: CASSRRTDEQYF. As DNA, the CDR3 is TGTGCCAGCAGCCGACGGACCGACGAGCAGTACTTC.